This T cell receptor beta chain was identified during a study of CD8+ T cells in alopecia areata. On the study more broadly: Treatment of the treated patients consisted of oral tofacitinib, 5 to 10 mg twice daily. Study-wide results and caveats: On tofacitinib, scalp clonality and expanded CD8+ clones among top 100 fell significantly. Compared with mice, patients displayed less clear TCR sharing, possibly for HLA-related reasons.

Described treatment: oral pan-JAK inhibitor, 5-10 mg twice daily. As part of sample collection, lesional scalp punch biopsies and peripheral blood were taken from alopecia areata patients. On this clone itself: Its antigen is not identified.

RNA was extracted and reverse transcribed into cDNA as the sequencing template. Libraries were prepared by immunoSEQ multiplex PCR; TCRdb keeps only in-frame clonotypes and omits some of them. The repertoire holds 60,000 to 85,000 clones, with around 66% as singletons. Germline CDR1 and CDR2: LNHDA and SQIVND (reference sequence). V was trimmed by 9 bases and J by 6 bases, leaving 24 bases between them. This CDR3 has 16 amino acids. The rearrangement links TRBV19 to TRBJ2-4; a possible D gene is TRBD2 (5 bases). The clonotype was recovered from a human donor with alopecia areata. The sequencing here drew on CD8+ T cells sorted from blood, taken at week 24, from a patient treated with tofacitinib. CDR3 nucleotide sequence: TGTGCCAGCGGAGGAAGGACGGCAGGAGAATCAAACATTCAGTACTTC. This encodes CASGGRTAGESNIQYF. The entire variable domain, with the rest obtained from reference TRBV19 and TRBJ2-4, is as follows: DGGITQSPKYLFRKEGQNVTLSCEQNLNHDAMYWYRQDPGQGLRLIYYSQIVNDFQKGDIAEGYSVSREKKESFPLTVTSAQKNPTAFYLCASGGRTAGESNIQYFGAGTRLSVL.